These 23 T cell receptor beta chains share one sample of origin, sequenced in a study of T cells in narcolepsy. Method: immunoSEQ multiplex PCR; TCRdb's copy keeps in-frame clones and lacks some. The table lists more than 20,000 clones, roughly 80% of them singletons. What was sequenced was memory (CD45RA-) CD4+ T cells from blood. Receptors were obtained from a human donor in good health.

DNA for the CDR3: TGTGCCAGCAGCAAAATTCGTGCCTCTCTTCACCGGGAAAAACTGTTTTTT. Translating gives CASSKIRASLHREKLFF. This chain links TRBV7-9 with TRBJ1-4; the D is unclear. Germline V gene lookup returns CDR1 SEHNR and CDR2 FQNEAQ (reference sequence). The CDR3 sequence is 17 residues long. The V end lost 5 bases, the J end lost 8 bases, and 24 bases lay between the germline ends.

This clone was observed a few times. CDR3 bases: TGTGCCAGTAGTATTCCTGGGGGCGCAAGCTCTGGAAACACCATATATTTT. Protein sequence: CASSIPGGASSGNTIYF. V gene TRBV19 combines with J gene TRBJ1-3; D is possibly TRBD1 (6 bases). CDR3 size: 17 residues. The germline V gene has CDR1 LNHDA and CDR2 SQIVND (reference sequence). The V and J ends lost 3 bases and 0 bases respectively, with 15 bases between them.

CDR3 coding DNA: TGTGCCAGCAGTATCGAGCGGGGCAGGGGAACGCAGTATTTT. Amino acid sequence: CASSIERGRGTQYF. The chain employs TRBV6-4 and TRBJ2-3; maybe TRBD2 (7 bases). From germline, CDR1 is MRHNA and CDR2 SNTAGT. CDR3 size: 14 residues. Trimming cost V 5 bases and J 9 bases, with 18 bases left between them.

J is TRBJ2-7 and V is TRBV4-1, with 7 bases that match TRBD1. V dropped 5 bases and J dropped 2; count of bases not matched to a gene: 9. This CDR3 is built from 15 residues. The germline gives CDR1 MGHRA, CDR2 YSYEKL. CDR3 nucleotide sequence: TGCGCCAGCAGCGGTGTAACAGGGGTTGCCTACGAGCAGTACTTC. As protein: CASSGVTGVAYEQYF.

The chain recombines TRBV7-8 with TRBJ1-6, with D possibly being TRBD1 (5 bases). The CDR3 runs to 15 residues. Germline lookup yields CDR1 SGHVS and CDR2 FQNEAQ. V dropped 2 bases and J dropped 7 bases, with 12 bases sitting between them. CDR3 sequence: CASSLREGRNSPLHF. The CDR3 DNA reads TGTGCCAGCAGCTTACGGGAGGGGAGGAATTCACCCCTCCACTTT.

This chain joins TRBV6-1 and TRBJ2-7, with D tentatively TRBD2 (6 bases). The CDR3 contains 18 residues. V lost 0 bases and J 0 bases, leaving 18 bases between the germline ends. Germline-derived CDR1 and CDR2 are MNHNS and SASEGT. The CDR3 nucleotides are TGTGCCAGCAGTGAAGCGAGGTTTGGGGGGAGGAGCTCCTACGAGCAGTACTTC. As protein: CASSEARFGGRSSYEQYF.

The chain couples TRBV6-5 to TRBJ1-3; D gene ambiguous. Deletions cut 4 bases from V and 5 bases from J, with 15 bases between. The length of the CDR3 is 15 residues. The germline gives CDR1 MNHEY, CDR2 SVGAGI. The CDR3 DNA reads TGTGCCAGCAGTTTGGCGGAGGGTAGGAGAAACACCATATATTTT. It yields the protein CASSLAEGRRNTIYF.

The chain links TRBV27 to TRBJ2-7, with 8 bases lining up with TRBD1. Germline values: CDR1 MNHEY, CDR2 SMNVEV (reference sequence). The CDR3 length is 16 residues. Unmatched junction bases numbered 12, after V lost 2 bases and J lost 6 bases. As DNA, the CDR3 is TGTGCCAGCAGTTTACGGATGGACAGGGCCTGGGGCGAGCAGTACTTC. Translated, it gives CASSLRMDRAWGEQYF.

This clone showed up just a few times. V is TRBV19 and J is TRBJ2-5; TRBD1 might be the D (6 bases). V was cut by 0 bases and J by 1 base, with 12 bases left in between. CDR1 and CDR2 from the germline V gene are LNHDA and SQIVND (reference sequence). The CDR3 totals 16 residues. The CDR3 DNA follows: TGTGCCAGTAGTATAGATTACCGGGACATCCAAGAGACCCAGTACTTC. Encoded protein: CASSIDYRDIQETQYF.

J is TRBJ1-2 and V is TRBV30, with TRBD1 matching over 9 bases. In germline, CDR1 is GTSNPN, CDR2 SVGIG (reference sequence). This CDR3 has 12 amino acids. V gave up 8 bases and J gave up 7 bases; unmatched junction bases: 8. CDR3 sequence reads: CAGGQGRAGYTF. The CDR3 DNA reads TGTGCCGGCGGACAGGGGCGTGCTGGCTACACCTTC.

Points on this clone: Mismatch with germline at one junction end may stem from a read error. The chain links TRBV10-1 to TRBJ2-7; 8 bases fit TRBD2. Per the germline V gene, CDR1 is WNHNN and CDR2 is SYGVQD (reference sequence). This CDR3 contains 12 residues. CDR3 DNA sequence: TGCGCCAGCAGACTAGCGGTCTACGGGCAGTACTTC. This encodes CASRLAVYGQYF.

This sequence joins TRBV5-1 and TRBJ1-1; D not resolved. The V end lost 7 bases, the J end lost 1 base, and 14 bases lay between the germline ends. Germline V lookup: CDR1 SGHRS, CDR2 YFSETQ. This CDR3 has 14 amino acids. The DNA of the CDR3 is TGCGCCAGCTCCGGGTCAACGTCGAACACTGAAGCTTTCTTT. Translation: CASSGSTSNTEAFF. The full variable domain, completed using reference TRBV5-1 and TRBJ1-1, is KAGVTQTPRYLIKTRGQQVTLSCSPISGHRSVSWYQQTPGQGLQFLFEYFSETQRNKGNFPGRFSGRQFSNSRSEMNVSTLELGDSALYLCASSGSTSNTEAFFGQGTRLTVV.

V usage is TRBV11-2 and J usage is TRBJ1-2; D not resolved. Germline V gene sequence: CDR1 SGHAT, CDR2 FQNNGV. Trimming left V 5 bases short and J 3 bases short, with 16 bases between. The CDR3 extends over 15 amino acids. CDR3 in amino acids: CASSPIGREYYGYTF. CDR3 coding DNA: TGTGCCAGCAGCCCTATCGGAAGGGAATACTATGGCTACACCTTC. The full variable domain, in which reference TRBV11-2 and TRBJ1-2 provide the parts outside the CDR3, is EAGVAQSPRYKIIEKRQSVAFWCNPISGHATLYWYQQILGQGPKLLIQFQNNGVVDDSQLPKDRFSAERLKGVDSTLKIQPAKLEDSAVYLCASSPIGREYYGYTFGSGTRLTVV.

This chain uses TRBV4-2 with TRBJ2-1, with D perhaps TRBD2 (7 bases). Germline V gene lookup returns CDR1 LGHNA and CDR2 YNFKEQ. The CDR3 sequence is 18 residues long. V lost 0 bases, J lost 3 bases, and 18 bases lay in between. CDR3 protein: CASSQELAQGNLYNEQFF. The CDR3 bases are TGTGCCAGCAGCCAAGAACTAGCGCAGGGGAATCTCTACAATGAGCAGTTCTTC.

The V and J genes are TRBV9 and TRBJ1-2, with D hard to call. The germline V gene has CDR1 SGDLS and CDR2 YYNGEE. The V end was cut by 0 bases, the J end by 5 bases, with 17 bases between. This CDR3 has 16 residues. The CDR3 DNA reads TGTGCCAGCAGCGTAGCCTCCCACTCAGTTGAGTATGGCTACACCTTC. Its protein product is CASSVASHSVEYGYTF. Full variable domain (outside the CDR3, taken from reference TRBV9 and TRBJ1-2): DSGVTQTPKHLITATGQRVTLRCSPRSGDLSVYWYQQSLDQGLQFLIQYYNGEERAKGNILERFSAQQFPDLHSELNLSSLELGDSALYFCASSVASHSVEYGYTFGSGTRLTVV.

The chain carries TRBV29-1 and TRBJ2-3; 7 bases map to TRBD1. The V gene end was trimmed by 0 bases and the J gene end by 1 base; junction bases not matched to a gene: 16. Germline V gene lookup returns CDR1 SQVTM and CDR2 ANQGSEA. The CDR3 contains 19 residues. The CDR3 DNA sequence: TGCAGCGTTGAAGAAGTGACAGGGTGGGATTCCACGGGCACAGATACGCAGTATTTT. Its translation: CSVEEVTGWDSTGTDTQYF.

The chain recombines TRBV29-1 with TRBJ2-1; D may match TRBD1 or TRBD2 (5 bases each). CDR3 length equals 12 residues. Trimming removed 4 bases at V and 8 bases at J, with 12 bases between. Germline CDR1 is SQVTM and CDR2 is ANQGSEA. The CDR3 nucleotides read TGCAGCGTTGGGGGACGGATCTATGAGCAGTTCTTC. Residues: CSVGGRIYEQFF.

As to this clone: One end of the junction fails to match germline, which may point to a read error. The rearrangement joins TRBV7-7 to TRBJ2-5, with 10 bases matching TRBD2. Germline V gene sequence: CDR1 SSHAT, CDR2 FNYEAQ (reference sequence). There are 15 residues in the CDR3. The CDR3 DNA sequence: TGTGCTAGCAGCTCACTAGCGGGACTCCAAGAGACCCAGTACTTC. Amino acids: CASSSLAGLQETQYF. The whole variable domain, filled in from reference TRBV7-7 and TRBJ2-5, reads GAGVSQSPRYKVTKRGQDVTLRCDPISSHATLYWYQQALGQGPEFLTYFNYEAQPDKSGLPSDRFSAERPEGSISTLTIQRTEQRDSAMYRCASSSLAGLQETQYFGPGTRLLVL.

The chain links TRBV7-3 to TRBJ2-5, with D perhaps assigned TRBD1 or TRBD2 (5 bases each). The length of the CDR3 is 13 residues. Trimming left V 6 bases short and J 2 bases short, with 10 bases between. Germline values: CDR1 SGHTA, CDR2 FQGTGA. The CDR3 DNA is TGTGCCAGCAGTCGAGGGGCGCAAGAGACCCAGTACTTC. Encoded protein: CASSRGAQETQYF.

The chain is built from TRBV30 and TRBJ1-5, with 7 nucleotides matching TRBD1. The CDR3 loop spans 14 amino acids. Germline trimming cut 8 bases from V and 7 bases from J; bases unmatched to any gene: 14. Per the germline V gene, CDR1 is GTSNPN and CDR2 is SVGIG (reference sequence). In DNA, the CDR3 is TGTGCCGCCGTCTTAAAAGGGGGCGGGCAGCCCCAGCATTTT. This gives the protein CAAVLKGGGQPQHF.

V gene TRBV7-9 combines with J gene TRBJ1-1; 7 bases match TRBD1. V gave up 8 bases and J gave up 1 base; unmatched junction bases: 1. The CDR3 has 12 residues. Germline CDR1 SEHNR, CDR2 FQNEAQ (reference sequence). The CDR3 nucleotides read TGTGCCAGCGGACAGGAGAACACTGAAGCTTTCTTT. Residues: CASGQENTEAFF.

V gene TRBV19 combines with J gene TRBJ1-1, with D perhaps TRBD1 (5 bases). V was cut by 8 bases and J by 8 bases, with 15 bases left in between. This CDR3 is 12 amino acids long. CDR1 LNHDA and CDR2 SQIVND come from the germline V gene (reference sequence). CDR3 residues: CASSRGVVEAFF. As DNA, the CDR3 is TGTGCCAGTTCCCGGGGGGTAGTGGAAGCTTTCTTT.

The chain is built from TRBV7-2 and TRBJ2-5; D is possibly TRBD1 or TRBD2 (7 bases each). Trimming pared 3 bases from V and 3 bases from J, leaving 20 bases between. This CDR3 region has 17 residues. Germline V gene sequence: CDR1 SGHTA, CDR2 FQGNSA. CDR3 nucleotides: TGTGCCAGCAGCTTCCCTCAGGGGGGGCGTTTCAAAGAGACCCAGTACTTC. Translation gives CASSFPQGGRFKETQYF.